This T cell receptor beta chain was identified during a study of OX40 agonist ivuxolimab in advanced cancers. For the wider study: Ivuxolimab was an agonistic, fully human IgG2 monoclonal antibody directed against OX40 (CD134), a costimulatory receptor. Intravenous ivuxolimab was administered to patients every 2 weeks at six dose levels: 0.01, 0.1, 0.3, 1.5, 3 and 10 mg/kg. Among the approximately 54 dose-escalation patients, 19 had hepatocellular carcinoma, approximately 15 melanoma, 9 renal cell carcinoma and 9 head and neck cancer. In the dose-escalation cohort, 70% to 90% of patients were male, and the mean age was 60 years with a range of about 20 to 90. Prior anti-PD-1, anti-PD-L1 or anti-CTLA-4 therapy was permitted, and roughly two fifths of dose-escalation patients had received checkpoint inhibitors. Partial responses occurred in three dose-escalation patients, of whom one had hepatocellular carcinoma and two had cutaneous melanoma. The point of sequencing TCRbeta in the periphery was to test whether ivuxolimab changed TCR sequence diversity and drove clonal T-cell expansion. The monotherapy dose-escalation portion (N of about 47 patients) of the phase I ivuxolimab trial is reported in the paper.

Concerning this clone itself: The antigen it binds to is not known. The sample holds no much larger clone one base away, and base qualities are not on file.

According to the germline V gene, CDR1 reads SGHNT and CDR2 reads YENEEA. The CDR3 has 15 amino acids, counting the end cysteine and phenylalanine. Solely the CDR3 DNA is kept, with 45 bases framed from the first base. Relative to germline, V is 4 bases shorter and J is 12 bases shorter, with 21 bases between their ends. Patients with autoimmune disease history or receiving systemic immunosuppression were excluded from the trial. In every dose cohort, peripheral blood was drawn for TCR sequencing at baseline, cycle 4 day 1, and cycle 7 day 1. Samples were obtained from an open-label, multicenter, first-in-human phase I dose-escalation trial of ivuxolimab. Adults with locally advanced or metastatic melanoma, renal cell carcinoma, hepatocellular carcinoma or head and neck squamous cell carcinoma were enrolled in the trial. CD4+ and CD8+ T cells were sorted separately from peripheral blood before TCR sequencing.

For sequencing of the TCRbeta CDR3 region, genomic DNA was extracted from the sorted cells. The immunoSEQ Assay was used for sequencing of TCRbeta CDR3 regions. TCRdb holds this immuneACCESS table with in-frame rearrangements only. Some clones are missing; in checked studies, unresolved V genes explain under half, and the rest has no known cause. The sample contains some 62,000 clones, more than 85% of them found a single time. About 13% of the sample rests with the top ten. General conclusions and limits of the study: Low levels of normalized T-cell clonal expansion were also seen in some patients who did not respond. At doses from 0.1 to 3.0 mg/kg, clonal expansion was seen in both CD4+ and CD8+ blood T cells between baseline and week 6. Which antigens the clonally expanded peripheral T cells were specific for was not determined. After ivuxolimab, expanded clones were on average more numerous among CD8+ T cells than among CD4+ T cells. In the 0.1-3.0 mg/kg groups, partial responders had among the lowest normalized peripheral clonal expansion, particularly in CD8+ T cells.

The rearranged chain carries TRBV11-3 and TRBJ1-4, with no confidently assigned D gene. The sample consisted of CD4+ or CD8+ T cells sorted from blood, taken in a trial of the OX40 agonist ivuxolimab. The clonotype comes from an adult with an advanced solid tumor such as melanoma, head and neck, liver or kidney cancer. CDR3 loop: CASSYQVHQFRELFF. The DNA sequence is given as TGTGCCAGCAGCTATCAGGTCCACCAATTTAGGGAACTGTTTTTT.